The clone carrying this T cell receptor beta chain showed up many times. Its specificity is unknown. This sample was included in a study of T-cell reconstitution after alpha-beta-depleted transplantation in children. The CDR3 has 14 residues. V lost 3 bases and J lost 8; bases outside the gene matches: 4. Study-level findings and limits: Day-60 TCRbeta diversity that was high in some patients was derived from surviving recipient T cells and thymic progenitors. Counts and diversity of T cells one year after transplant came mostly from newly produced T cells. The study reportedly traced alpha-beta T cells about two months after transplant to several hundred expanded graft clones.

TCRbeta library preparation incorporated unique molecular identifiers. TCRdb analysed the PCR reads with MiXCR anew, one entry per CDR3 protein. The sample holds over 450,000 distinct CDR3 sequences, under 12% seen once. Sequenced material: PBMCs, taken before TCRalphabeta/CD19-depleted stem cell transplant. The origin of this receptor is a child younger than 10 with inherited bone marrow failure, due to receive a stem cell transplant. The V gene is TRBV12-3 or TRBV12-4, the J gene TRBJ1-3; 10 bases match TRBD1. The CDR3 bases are TGTGCCAGCAGTTTCGGCGGACAGGGGGACACCATATATTTT. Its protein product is CASSFGGQGDTIYF.